Listed here are 21 T cell receptor beta chains from one sample, sequenced in a study of CD8+CD57+ T cells in acquired aplastic anemia. Genomic DNA templated the TCR beta VDJ and CDR3 profiling. TCRdb reprocessed the reads with MiXCR, giving one entry per CDR3 protein. The profile covers about 190,000 distinct CDR3 sequences, with less than 70% appearing a single time and approximately 16% taken by the ten largest. Sequenced: sorted CD4+, CD8+, or CD8+CD57+ T cells (not recorded which) from PBMCs. The source is a human donor in good health, serving as a control.

The chain joins TRBV15 to TRBJ2-7; 9 positions agree with TRBD1. The CDR3 contains 15 residues. The germline V gene encodes CDR1 LNHNV and CDR2 YYDKDF (reference sequence). V lost 3 bases, J lost 2 bases, and 5 bases stayed unmatched. CDR3 in DNA: TGTGCCACCAGCAGGGGGGGACAGGGAACCTACGAGCAGTACTTC. Translated, it gives CATSRGGQGTYEQYF.

This chain's CDR3 is CSVNGGEINEQFF. In DNA, the CDR3 is TGCAGCGTCAACGGGGGGGAGATTAATGAGCAGTTCTTC. The chain combines TRBV20-1 with TRBJ2-1; 8 nucleotides line up with TRBD2. CDR3 size: 13 residues. Per germline, CDR1 DFQATT and CDR2 SNEGSKA (reference sequence).

V usage is TRBV6-5 and J usage is TRBJ1-5, with 8 bases matching TRBD1. V lost 5 bases, J lost 4 bases, and 13 bases stayed unmatched. Germline values: CDR1 MNHEY, CDR2 SVGAGI. There are 17 residues in the CDR3. The CDR3 sequence: CASSESHGTGENQPQHF. In DNA, the CDR3 is TGTGCCAGCAGTGAGTCCCACGGGACAGGCGAGAATCAGCCCCAGCATTTT.

This clonotype was detected ten times or more. This rearrangement joins TRBV4-1 to TRBJ2-7, with TRBD1 identical over 8 bases. Germline V gene lookup returns CDR1 MGHRA and CDR2 YSYEKL. The CDR3 runs to 14 residues. V trimming: 4 bases; J trimming: 5 bases; junction bases outside the gene matches: 7. This chain's CDR3 is CASSPGQGSHEQYF. In DNA, the CDR3 is TGCGCCAGCAGCCCTGGACAGGGTAGCCACGAGCAGTACTTC.

Turning to this clonotype: The junction departs from the called germline gene at one end, perhaps through a read error. This chain uses TRBV20-1 with TRBJ1-1; perhaps TRBD1 as D (6 bases). Germline CDR1 DFQATT, CDR2 SNEGSKA (reference sequence). The CDR3 is 14 residues long. CDR3 bases: TGCAGTATCGATAAGACAGGCGTGAACACTGAAGCATTCTTT. Protein product: CSIDKTGVNTEAFF.

This clonotype has at least ten counts. The chain employs TRBV7-2 and TRBJ2-5; 8 bases are a match to TRBD1. Per the germline V gene, CDR1 is SGHTA and CDR2 is FQGNSA. CDR3 size: 13 residues. V lost 5 bases to trimming and J lost 5 bases; unmatched junction nucleotides: 4. The DNA of the CDR3 is TGTGCCAGCAGCCAGGGGGCGCGGGAGACCCAGTACTTC. Translation gives CASSQGARETQYF.

CDR3 residues: CASMEGGTQETQYF. CDR3 bases: TGTGCCAGCATGGAAGGGGGCACCCAAGAGACCCAGTACTTC. The chain couples TRBV3-1 to TRBJ2-5; 7 positions match TRBD1. The germline V gene encodes CDR1 LGHDT and CDR2 YNNKEL (reference sequence). Trimming at V came to 7 bases and at J to 1 base, leaving 6 bases not matched to a gene. This CDR3 is built from 14 residues.

This clonotype is a singleton in its sample. The chain has TRBV5-1 and TRBJ2-7; tentatively, D is TRBD2 (6 bases). The CDR3 has 14 residues. V dropped 4 bases and J dropped 7 bases, with 18 bases sitting between them. The germline gives CDR1 SGHRS, CDR2 YFSETQ. CDR3 nucleotides: TGCGCCAGCAGCGTTGCGGTACTGGGGGGTGAGCAGTACTTC. It yields the protein CASSVAVLGGEQYF.

The V and J genes are TRBV20-1 and TRBJ2-7; TRBD1 matches at 12 bases. Trimming at V came to 3 bases and at J to 3 bases, leaving 9 bases not matched to a gene. Germline lookup yields CDR1 DFQATT and CDR2 SNEGSKA (reference sequence). The CDR3 spans 16 residues. CDR3 sequence reads: CSARVRGTGGRYEQYF. CDR3 nucleotides: TGCAGTGCTAGGGTTCGGGGGACAGGGGGCCGCTACGAGCAGTACTTC.

This chain uses TRBV15 with TRBJ2-1; 7 bases fit TRBD1. Germline trimming cut 3 bases from V and 5 bases from J; bases unmatched to any gene: 1. This CDR3 is 13 amino acids long. Germline CDR1 LNHNV, CDR2 YYDKDF (reference sequence). CDR3 protein: CATSRDRNNEQFF. The CDR3 DNA reads as TGTGCCACCAGCAGGGACAGGAACAATGAGCAGTTCTTC. The full variable domain, in which reference TRBV15 and TRBJ2-1 provide the parts outside the CDR3, is DAMVIQNPRYQVTQFGKPVTLSCSQTLNHNVMYWYQQKSSQAPKLLFHYYDKDFNNEADTPDNFQSRRPNTSFCFLDIRSPGLGDTAMYLCATSRDRNNEQFFGPGTRLTVL.

This clonotype was observed many times. This sequence joins TRBV19 and TRBJ2-7; a weak D match, TRBD1 (6 bases). The CDR3 runs 14 residues. V was cut by 5 bases and J by 4 bases, with 15 bases left in between. Germline V gives CDR1 LNHDA, CDR2 SQIVND (reference sequence). As DNA, the CDR3 is TGTGCCAGTAGTGTCCAGGGGAGTCAGTACGAGCAGTACTTC. Its protein product is CASSVQGSQYEQYF.

The chain's CDR3 is CASSVTGNNSPLHF. CDR3 nucleotides: TGTGCCAGCAGTGTTACAGGGAATAATTCACCCCTCCACTTT. This sequence joins TRBV6-4 and TRBJ1-6; D perhaps matches TRBD1 (6 bases). V lost 4 bases and J lost 5, with 9 bases in between. This CDR3 is built from 14 residues. CDR1 and CDR2 (germline): MRHNA, SNTAGT.

This clonotype was observed at least ten times. The chain couples TRBV5-1 to TRBJ2-5; the match to TRBD2 covers 9 bases. This CDR3 has 14 residues. Germline V gene lookup returns CDR1 SGHRS and CDR2 YFSETQ. The ends lost 2 bases at V and 2 bases at J; junction bases unmatched: 1. CDR3 protein: CASSFSGGQETQYF. The CDR3, as DNA: TGCGCCAGCAGCTTCAGCGGGGGGCAAGAGACCCAGTACTTC.

This clonotype was detected many times. The J gene is TRBJ2-7, the V gene TRBV4-1; D possibly corresponds to TRBD1 (6 bases). The CDR3 totals 14 residues. V gave up 4 bases and J gave up 3 bases, with 13 bases separating them. CDR1 is MGHRA and CDR2 is YSYEKL in the germline V gene. As DNA, the CDR3 is TGCGCCAGCAGCCCAACAGGGTCTTACTACGAGCAGTACTTC. Its translation: CASSPTGSYYEQYF.

On this clonotype: One end of the junction varies from germline; a read error may be responsible. This chain joins TRBV20-1 and TRBJ1-3, with D possibly being TRBD1 (5 bases). In germline, CDR1 is DFQATT, CDR2 SNEGSKA (reference sequence). This CDR3 contains 13 residues. The CDR3 loop is CSTPGNSGNTICF. CDR3 DNA: TGCAGTACCCCAGGGAACTCTGGAAACACCATATGCTTT.

Worth noting for this clonotype: Compared with germline, one end of the junction differs, possibly owing to a read error. The gene calls are TRBV7-2 and TRBJ2-7; TRBD1 is a possible D gene (6 bases). The CDR3 contains 14 residues. CDR1 is SGHTA, CDR2 FQGNSA, per germline. CDR3 sequence reads: CASSLLGGIYERYF. CDR3 nucleotide sequence: TGTGCCAGCAGCTTACTAGGGGGAATCTACGAGCGGTACTTC.

The CDR3 bases are TGCAGTGCTAGAGAGGGTGGCTACACCTTC. Its protein product is CSAREGGYTF. V usage is TRBV20-1 and J usage is TRBJ1-2; D is uncertain. The CDR3 loop spans 10 amino acids. V lost 0 bases to trimming and J lost 7 bases, with 3 bases between them. CDR1 DFQATT and CDR2 SNEGSKA come from the germline V gene (reference sequence).

For this clonotype: The CDR3 carries no conserved terminal phenylalanine or tryptophan, so it likely arises from a read error. The gene calls are TRBV14 and TRBJ2-7; D not resolved. The V end was cut by 1 base, the J end by 1 base, with 8 bases between. Germline values: CDR1 SGHDN, CDR2 FVKESK. The CDR3 covers 14 residues. CDR3 coding DNA: TGTGCCAGCAGCCAAGTAACAGAGTCCTACGAGCAGTACCTC. Translated, it gives CASSQVTESYEQYL.

This chain uses TRBV5-1 with TRBJ2-3; 15 nucleotides match TRBD2. V lost 4 bases to trimming and J lost 4 bases; unmatched junction nucleotides: 1. Per the germline V gene, CDR1 is SGHRS and CDR2 is YFSETQ. This CDR3 has 15 amino acids. The CDR3 DNA sequence: TGCGCCAGCAGCCGGACTAGCGGGAGGGCAGATACGCAGTATTTT. As protein: CASSRTSGRADTQYF. Together with reference TRBV5-1 and TRBJ2-3, the CDR3 gives the full variable domain: KAGVTQTPRYLIKTRGQQVTLSCSPISGHRSVSWYQQTPGQGLQFLFEYFSETQRNKGNFPGRFSGRQFSNSRSEMNVSTLELGDSALYLCASSRTSGRADTQYFGPGTRLTVL.

This chain joins TRBV24-1 and TRBJ2-3, with 7 bases fitting TRBD2. Trimming took 2 bases from V and 0 from J; bases not matched to a gene: 4. Germline V CDR1 and CDR2: KGHDR, SFDVKD. This CDR3 spans 16 amino acids. CDR3 in DNA: TGTGCCACCAGTGATTCCACGCGGGGGAGCACAGATACGCAGTATTTT. Translation: CATSDSTRGSTDTQYF.

The chain is built from TRBV29-1 and TRBJ1-5; D is undetermined. V was clipped by 7 bases and J by 3 bases, with 10 bases between them. Germline loops: CDR1 SQVTM, CDR2 ANQGSEA. This CDR3 spans 12 amino acids. In nucleotides, the CDR3 is TGCAGCGCCGTGGGCCCCAATCAGCCCCAGCATTTT. Its protein is CSAVGPNQPQHF. Using reference TRBV29-1 and TRBJ1-5 for the parts outside the CDR3, the full variable domain is SAVISQKPSRDICQRGTSLTIQCQVDSQVTMMFWYRQQPGQSLTLIATANQGSEATYESGFVIDKFPISRPNLTFSTLTVSNMSPEDSSIYLCSAVGPNQPQHFGDGTRLSIL.